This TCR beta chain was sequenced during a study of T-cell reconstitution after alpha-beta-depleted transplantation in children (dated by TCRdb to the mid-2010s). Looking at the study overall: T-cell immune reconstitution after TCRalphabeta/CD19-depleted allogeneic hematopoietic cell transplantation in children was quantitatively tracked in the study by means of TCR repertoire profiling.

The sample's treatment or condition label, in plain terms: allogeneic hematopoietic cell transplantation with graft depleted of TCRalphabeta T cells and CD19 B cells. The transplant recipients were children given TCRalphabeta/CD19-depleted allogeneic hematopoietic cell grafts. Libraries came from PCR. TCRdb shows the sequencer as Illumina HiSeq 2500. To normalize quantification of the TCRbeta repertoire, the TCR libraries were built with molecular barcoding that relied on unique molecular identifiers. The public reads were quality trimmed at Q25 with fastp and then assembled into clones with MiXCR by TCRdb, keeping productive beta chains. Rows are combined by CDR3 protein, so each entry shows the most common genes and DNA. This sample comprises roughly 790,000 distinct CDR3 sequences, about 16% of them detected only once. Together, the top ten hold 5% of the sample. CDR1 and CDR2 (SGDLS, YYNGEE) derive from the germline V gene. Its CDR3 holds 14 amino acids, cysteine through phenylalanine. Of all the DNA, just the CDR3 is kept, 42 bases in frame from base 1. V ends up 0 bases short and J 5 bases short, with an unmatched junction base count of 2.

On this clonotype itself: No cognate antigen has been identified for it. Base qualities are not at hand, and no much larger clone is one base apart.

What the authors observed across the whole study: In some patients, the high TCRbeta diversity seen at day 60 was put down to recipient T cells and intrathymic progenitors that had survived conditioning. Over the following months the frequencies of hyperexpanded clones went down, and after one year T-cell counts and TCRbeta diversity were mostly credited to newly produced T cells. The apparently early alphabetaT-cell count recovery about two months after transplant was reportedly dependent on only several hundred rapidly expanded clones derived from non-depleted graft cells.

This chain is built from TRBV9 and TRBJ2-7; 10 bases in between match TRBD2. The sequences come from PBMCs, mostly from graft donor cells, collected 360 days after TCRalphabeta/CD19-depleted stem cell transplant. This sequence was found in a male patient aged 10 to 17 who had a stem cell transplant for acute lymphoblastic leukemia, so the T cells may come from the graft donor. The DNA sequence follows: TGTGCCAGCAGCGTAGATCTAGCGGGAGACGAGCAGTACTTC. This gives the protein CASSVDLAGDEQYF.